Each of the 21 T cell receptor beta chains below was sequenced from the same sample in a study of blood T cell repertoires in COVID-19. Repertoires were generated with immunoSEQ multiplex PCR, while TCRdb's copy carries only in-frame clones and drops some. This table has 90,000 to 150,000 clones, 71% appearing once. Sequencing was performed on peripheral blood. The source of these receptors is a human donor with acute or convalescent COVID-19. The donor label of this sample is uncertain.

This clone was recorded once. The V and J genes are TRBV18 and TRBJ2-5, with TRBD2 matching over 7 bases. V lost 6 bases, J lost 2 bases, and 6 bases stayed unmatched. CDR3 length: 14 residues. From germline, CDR1 is KGHSH and CDR2 LQKENI. The CDR3: CASSPVGGQETQYF. The DNA of the CDR3 is TGTGCCAGCTCCCCCGTGGGGGGGCAAGAGACCCAGTACTTC.

V gene TRBV28 combines with J gene TRBJ1-6, with a weak D call TRBD1 (5 bases). This CDR3 is built from 11 residues. V was shortened by 1 base and J by 16 bases, with 8 bases between the two germline ends. Germline CDR1 MDHEN, CDR2 SYDVKM. The CDR3 DNA reads TGTGCCAGCAGTTTATCAGGGATACTCCACTTT. This encodes CASSLSGILHF.

The chain is built from TRBV30 and TRBJ2-1; TRBD1 aligns across 9 bases. CDR1 is GTSNPN and CDR2 is SVGIG in the germline V gene (reference sequence). This CDR3 contains 14 residues. Germline trimming cut 5 bases from V and 0 bases from J; bases unmatched to any gene: 2. The CDR3, as DNA: TGTGCCTGGGGGGACAGGGTCTCCTACAATGAGCAGTTCTTC. This encodes CAWGDRVSYNEQFF.

This chain uses TRBV2 with TRBJ2-5; no clear D. The V gene lost 5 bases and the J gene lost 1 base, with 11 bases spanning the gap. The CDR3 sequence is 14 residues long. Germline V gives CDR1 SNHLY, CDR2 FYNNEI. CDR3 in DNA: TGTGCCAGCAGTAATCGGTATACCCAAGAGACCCAGTACTTC. As protein: CASSNRYTQETQYF.

The rearrangement uses TRBV7-2 and TRBJ2-1; D might be TRBD1 (6 bases). The length of the CDR3 is 15 residues. Trimming left V 2 bases short and J 10 bases short, with 18 bases between. Germline CDR1 reads SGHTA; CDR2 reads FQGNSA. CDR3 region: CASSLNGDTAREQFF. The CDR3 nucleotides are TGTGCCAGCAGCTTAAACGGGGACACCGCTCGAGAGCAGTTCTTC.

The V and J genes are TRBV28 and TRBJ1-4, with 9 bases fitting TRBD1. In germline, CDR1 is MDHEN, CDR2 SYDVKM. After removal of 8 bases from V and 11 bases from J, the junction contained 9 bases not matched to a gene. The CDR3 extends over 13 amino acids. The CDR3 DNA sequence: TGTGCCAGCCTGACAGGGGGTGTGGGTAAACTGTTTTTT. This gives the protein CASLTGGVGKLFF.

This clone was detected once. CDR3: CASRGLSDYEQYF. Written as DNA, the CDR3 is TGTGCCAGCCGGGGGTTGTCGGACTACGAGCAGTACTTC. This sequence joins TRBV7-6 and TRBJ2-7; possible D gene TRBD2, 6 bases. The germline V and J ends were trimmed by 8 bases and 3 bases, with 14 bases remaining between them. CDR1 is SGHVS and CDR2 is FNYEAQ in the germline V gene. The CDR3 is made up of 13 amino acids.

The CDR3: CATQLAGVEETQYF. The CDR3 region has the DNA TGTGCCACGCAGCTAGCGGGGGTGGAAGAGACCCAGTACTTC. This sequence joins TRBV15 and TRBJ2-5, with 10 bases lining up with TRBD2. CDR1 LNHNV and CDR2 YYDKDF come from the germline V gene (reference sequence). V trimming: 9 bases; J trimming: 3 bases; junction bases outside the gene matches: 7. This CDR3 is 14 amino acids long.

The gene calls are TRBV7-2 and TRBJ1-2; 8 nucleotides line up with TRBD1. This CDR3 spans 15 amino acids. V lost 5 bases, J lost 5 bases, and 10 bases stayed unmatched. Germline V gene lookup returns CDR1 SGHTA and CDR2 FQGNSA. The CDR3 DNA reads as TGTGCCAGCAGCGGCAGGGGGCAACTAGGGTATGGCTACACCTTC. Its protein is CASSGRGQLGYGYTF.

This clone is judged medium-sized (0.01 to 0.1%). This chain uses TRBV25-1 with TRBJ2-7, with TRBD2 matching over 10 bases. This CDR3 is built from 13 residues. Germline V gene data show CDR1 as MGHDK and CDR2 as SYGVNS. J gave up 3 bases and V 7 bases, and 3 bases lay outside the gene matches. CDR3 in amino acids: CASKASGGYEQYF. DNA of the CDR3: TGTGCCAGCAAGGCTAGCGGGGGCTACGAGCAGTACTTC.

The chain carries TRBV11-2 and TRBJ1-1, with D perhaps matching TRBD1 (5 bases). The germline CDR1 and CDR2 sequences are SGHAT and FQNNGV. The CDR3 runs 14 residues. V lost 3 bases, J lost 5 bases, and 13 bases lay in between. The CDR3 sequence: CASSFGLGGTEAFF. The CDR3, as DNA: TGTGCCAGCAGCTTTGGACTCGGGGGTACTGAAGCTTTCTTT. Full variable domain (remainder filled in from reference TRBV11-2 and TRBJ1-1): EAGVAQSPRYKIIEKRQSVAFWCNPISGHATLYWYQQILGQGPKLLIQFQNNGVVDDSQLPKDRFSAERLKGVDSTLKIQPAKLEDSAVYLCASSFGLGGTEAFFGQGTRLTVV.

The chain is built from TRBV11-2 and TRBJ1-1, with D possibly being TRBD1 (6 bases). V lost 6 bases to trimming and J lost 1 base, with 12 bases between them. CDR1 is SGHAT, CDR2 FQNNGV, per germline. The CDR3 is 14 amino acids. The DNA for the CDR3 is TGTGCCAGCAGTTCCTCGGGACAGAACACTGAAGCTTTCTTT. Its translation is CASSSSGQNTEAFF.

The chain uses TRBV7-2 and TRBJ2-5, with 12 positions matching TRBD1. Germline V gene sequence: CDR1 SGHTA, CDR2 FQGNSA. The CDR3 is made up of 16 amino acids. With V trimmed by 4 bases and J by 5 bases, 8 bases remained unmatched. This CDR3 is CASSYGTGGGGETQYF. The CDR3 bases are TGTGCCAGCAGCTACGGGACAGGGGGCGGCGGGGAGACCCAGTACTTC.

The rearrangement uses TRBV4-1 and TRBJ1-2; D is perhaps TRBD1 (6 bases). The CDR3 spans 15 residues. Trimming stripped 2 bases from V and 2 bases from J, with 12 bases between. Germline V gene lookup returns CDR1 MGHRA and CDR2 YSYEKL. The CDR3 sequence: CASSQTRTENYGYTF. CDR3 nucleotides: TGCGCCAGCAGCCAAACAAGGACAGAAAACTATGGCTACACCTTC.

Only a few counts were recorded for this clone. This chain links TRBV5-1 with TRBJ2-5; 8 nucleotides align to TRBD1. Per the germline V gene, CDR1 is SGHRS and CDR2 is YFSETQ. The junction had 3 bases not matched to a gene; V was cut back by 4 bases and J by 4 bases. The length of the CDR3 is 13 residues. In DNA, the CDR3 is TGCGCCAGCAGCCTCAGGGGGCCAGAGACCCAGTACTTC. Its protein product is CASSLRGPETQYF.

CDR3 protein: CASRTVRDSYEQYF. CDR3 DNA: TGTGCCAGCAGGACAGTCAGGGACTCCTACGAGCAGTACTTC. The chain combines TRBV27 with TRBJ2-7; tentative D call: TRBD1 (5 bases). V was pared by 6 bases and J by 0 bases, with 12 bases between. Germline V gene data show CDR1 as MNHEY and CDR2 as SMNVEV (reference sequence). The CDR3 spans 14 residues.

The chain links TRBV25-1 to TRBJ2-1; 10 nucleotides agree with TRBD2. Losses at the gene ends were 5 bases for V and 10 bases for J; bases not matched to a gene: 8. Per germline, CDR1 MGHDK and CDR2 SYGVNS. There are 14 residues in the CDR3. CDR3 in DNA: TGTGCCAGCAGTAGCGGGGGGGCCCCAAAGGAGCAGTTCTTC. Translated, it gives CASSSGGAPKEQFF. The entire variable domain, with the rest obtained from reference TRBV25-1 and TRBJ2-1, is as follows: EADIYQTPRYLVIGTGKKITLECSQTMGHDKMYWYQQDPGMELHLIHYSYGVNSTEKGDLSSESTVSRIRTEHFPLTLESARPSHTSQYLCASSSGGAPKEQFFGPGTRLTVL.

The CDR3 spells CASANFGFYGYTF. For the CDR3, the DNA is TGTGCCAGCGCCAATTTTGGCTTCTATGGCTACACCTTC. The genes are TRBV2 and TRBJ1-2; D unresolved. CDR3 size: 13 residues. Trimming took 8 bases from V and 4 from J, leaving 14 bases between them. Germline V gene lookup returns CDR1 SNHLY and CDR2 FYNNEI.

V usage is TRBV9 and J usage is TRBJ2-2; D is unclear. The CDR3 extends over 16 amino acids. Germline CDR1 SGDLS, CDR2 YYNGEE. Trimming left V 0 bases short and J 0 bases short, with 9 bases between. The chain's CDR3 is CASSVAFGPNTGELFF. The CDR3 DNA reads as TGTGCCAGCAGCGTAGCTTTCGGTCCGAACACCGGGGAGCTGTTTTTT.

The rearrangement uses TRBV1 and TRBJ1-6; no check of the table's D call, TRBD1, against the DNA was made. TRBV1 is tagged as a pseudogene. This CDR3 spans 14 amino acids. The CDR3 DNA reads as TGCACCAGCAGCCAGACACTGGATAATTCACCCCTCCACTTT. Amino acid sequence: CTSSQTLDNSPLHF.

A single count supports this clone. This chain uses TRBV18 with TRBJ2-5, with TRBD1 identical over 7 bases. V lost 3 bases and J lost 3; bases outside the gene matches: 4. This CDR3 comprises 14 residues. CDR1 and CDR2 (germline): KGHSH, LQKENI. CDR3 in amino acids: CASSPQTGKETQYF. The CDR3 DNA reads as TGTGCCAGCTCACCCCAGACAGGGAAAGAGACCCAGTACTTC. Based on the CDR3 plus reference TRBV18 and TRBJ2-5, the full variable domain is NAGVMQNPRHLVRRRGQEARLRCSPMKGHSHVYWYRQLPEEGLKFMVYLQKENIIDESGMPKERFSAEFPKEGPSILRIQQVVRGDSAAYFCASSPQTGKETQYFGPGTRLLVL.